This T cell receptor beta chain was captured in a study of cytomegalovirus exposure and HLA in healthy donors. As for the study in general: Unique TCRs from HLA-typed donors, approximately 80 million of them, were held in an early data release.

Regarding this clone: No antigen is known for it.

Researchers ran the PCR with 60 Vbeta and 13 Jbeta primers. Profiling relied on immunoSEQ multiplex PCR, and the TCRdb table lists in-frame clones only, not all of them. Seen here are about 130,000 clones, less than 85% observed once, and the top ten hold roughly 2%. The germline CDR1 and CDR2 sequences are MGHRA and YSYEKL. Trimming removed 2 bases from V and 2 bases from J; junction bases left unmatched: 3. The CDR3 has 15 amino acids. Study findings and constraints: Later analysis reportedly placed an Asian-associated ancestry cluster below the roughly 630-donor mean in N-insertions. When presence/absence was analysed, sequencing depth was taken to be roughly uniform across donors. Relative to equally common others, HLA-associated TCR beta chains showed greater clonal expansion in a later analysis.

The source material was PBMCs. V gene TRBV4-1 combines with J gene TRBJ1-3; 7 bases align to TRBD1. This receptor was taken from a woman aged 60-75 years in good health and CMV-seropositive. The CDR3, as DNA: TGCGCCAGCAGCCAAACAGGGGCAGCTGGAAACACCATATATTTT. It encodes CASSQTGAAGNTIYF.